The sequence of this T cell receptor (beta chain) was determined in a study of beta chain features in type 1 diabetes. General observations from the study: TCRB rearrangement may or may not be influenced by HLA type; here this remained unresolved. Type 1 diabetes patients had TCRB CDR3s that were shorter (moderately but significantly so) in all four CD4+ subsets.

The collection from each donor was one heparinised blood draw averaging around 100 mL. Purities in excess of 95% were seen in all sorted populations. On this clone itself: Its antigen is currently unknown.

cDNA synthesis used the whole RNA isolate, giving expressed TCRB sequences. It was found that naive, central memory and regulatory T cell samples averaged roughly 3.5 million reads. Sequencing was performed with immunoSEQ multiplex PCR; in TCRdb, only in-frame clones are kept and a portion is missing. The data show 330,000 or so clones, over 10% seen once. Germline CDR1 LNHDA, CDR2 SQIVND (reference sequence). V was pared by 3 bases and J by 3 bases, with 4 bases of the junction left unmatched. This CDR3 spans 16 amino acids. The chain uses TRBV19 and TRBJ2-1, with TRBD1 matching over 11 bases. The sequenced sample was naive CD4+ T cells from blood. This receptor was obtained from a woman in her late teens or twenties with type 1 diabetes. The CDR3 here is CASSMGTGGHYNEQFF. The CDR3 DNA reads TGTGCCAGTAGTATGGGGACAGGGGGTCACTACAATGAGCAGTTCTTC.